This entry concerns a single TCR beta chain. The sample is drawn from a study of blood T cell repertoires in COVID-19. Study details: From T cells, B-cell-depleted T cells, or PBMCs came the material, which was cDNA or gDNA.

In germline, CDR1 is LNHDA, CDR2 SQIVND (reference sequence). Trimming stripped 5 bases from V and 3 bases from J, with 17 bases between. The CDR3 is 15 residues long. TCRdb's copy holds only in-frame clones and misses some; the assay was immunoSEQ multiplex PCR. The sample lists 200,000 to 250,000 clones, more than 65% occurring once. The sequence derives from a woman aged 40 to 55 who had recovered from COVID-19. The gene calls are TRBV19 and TRBJ2-7, with D tentatively TRBD1 (5 bases). Sequenced material: peripheral blood. The CDR3 is CASSVSPTARYEQYF. The CDR3, as DNA: TGTGCCAGTAGTGTAAGCCCGACAGCCCGCTACGAGCAGTACTTC.